Listed here is a single T cell receptor beta chain. These data originate in a study of blood T cell repertoires in COVID-19. Study summary: The United States, Italy and Spain provided the acute and convalescent COVID-19 samples. PBMCs, B-cell-depleted T cells, or T cells provided the cDNA or gDNA that made up the material.

In germline, CDR1 is LGHNA, CDR2 YNFKEQ. Trimming pared 0 bases from V and 4 bases from J, leaving 13 bases between. The CDR3 consists of 17 residues. Clones were read by immunoSEQ multiplex PCR, and TCRdb kept only the in-frame ones, dropping some. The table has roughly 71,000 clones, roughly 80% seen once; the top ten hold 8% to 9%. This sequence originates from a man between 45 and 60 years old with active COVID-19. The genes are TRBV4-2 and TRBJ1-6; maybe TRBD1 (5 bases). Specimen: peripheral blood. The CDR3 loop reads CASSQDLAGGYNSPLHF. CDR3 nucleotides: TGTGCCAGCAGCCAAGATCTGGCGGGGGGGTATAATTCACCCCTCCACTTT.